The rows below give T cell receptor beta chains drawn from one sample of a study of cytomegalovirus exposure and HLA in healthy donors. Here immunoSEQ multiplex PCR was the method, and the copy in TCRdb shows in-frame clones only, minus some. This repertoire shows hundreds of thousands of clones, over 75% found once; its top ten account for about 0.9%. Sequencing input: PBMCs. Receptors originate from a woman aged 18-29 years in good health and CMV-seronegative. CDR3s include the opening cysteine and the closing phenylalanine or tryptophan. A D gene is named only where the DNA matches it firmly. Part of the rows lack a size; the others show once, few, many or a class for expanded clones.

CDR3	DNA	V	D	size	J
CASSTYRGRNTEAFF	TGTGCCAGCAGCACCTACAGGGGGCGCAACACTGAAGCTTTCTTT	TRBV7-8	TRBD1	-	TRBJ1-1
CASSRQGGGGDGYTF	TGTGCCAGCTCACGACAGGGAGGAGGGGGCGATGGCTACACCTTC	TRBV18	TRBD1	once	TRBJ1-2
CASSRVAGAGLEQYF	TGTGCCAGCAGTAGGGTTGCGGGAGCCGGCTTGGAGCAGTACTTC	TRBV27	TRBD2	-	TRBJ2-7
CASSALSGGRYNEQFF	TGTGCCAGCAGCGCGCTCTCGGGCGGGAGGTACAATGAGCAGTTCTTC	TRBV9	TRBD2	-	TRBJ2-1
CSVDRSSYEQYF	TGCAGCGTAGACCGGAGCTCCTACGAGCAGTACTTC	TRBV29-1	-	-	TRBJ2-7
CASSLTSGSVDEQFF	TGCGCCAGCAGCCTGACTAGCGGGAGTGTCGATGAGCAGTTCTTC	TRBV4-1	TRBD2	-	TRBJ2-1
CASRLQGNTEAFF	TGTGCCAGCAGGCTACAGGGGAACACTGAAGCTTTCTTT	TRBV6-5	-	-	TRBJ1-1
CASSSWNTEAFF	TGTGCCAGCAGTTCGTGGAACACTGAAGCTTTCTTT	TRBV25-1	-	-	TRBJ1-1
CASSTRQDGYTF	TGTGCCAGCAGCACAAGGCAGGATGGCTACACCTTC	TRBV28	-	-	TRBJ1-2
CAISEGVREATNYGYTF	TGTGCCATCAGTGAGGGGGTGAGGGAAGCCACTAACTATGGCTACACCTTC	TRBV10-3	-	-	TRBJ1-2
CASSPLAVSSYEQYF	TGTGCCAGCTCACCCCTAGCGGTCAGCTCCTACGAGCAGTACTTC	TRBV18	TRBD2	-	TRBJ2-7
CASSLDGGVYTGELFF	TGTGCCAGCAGCTTAGACGGGGGGGTTTACACCGGGGAGCTGTTTTTT	TRBV7-2	TRBD2	once	TRBJ2-2
CASSSIQGVGGEAFF	TGTGCCAGCAGCTCGATCCAGGGGGTTGGGGGTGAAGCTTTCTTT	TRBV11-2	TRBD1	-	TRBJ1-1
CASSKRQRHTEAFF	TGTGCCAGCAGTAAAAGACAGAGACACACTGAAGCTTTCTTT	TRBV27	-	few	TRBJ1-1
CASSLQIRTSTGELFF	TGTGCCAGCAGCTTACAGATCCGGACTTCCACCGGGGAGCTGTTTTTT	TRBV7-2	-	-	TRBJ2-2
CASSMRQGGNYGYTF	TGTGCCAGTAGTATGAGACAGGGAGGTAACTATGGCTACACCTTC	TRBV19	TRBD1	-	TRBJ1-2
CASSLLMQAGGETQYF	TGTGCCAGCAGCTTATTAATGCAGGCCGGGGGGGAGACCCAGTACTTC	TRBV7-9	TRBD2	once	TRBJ2-5
CASSPSYYSYEQYF	TGTGCCAGCTCACCTTCCTACTACTCCTACGAGCAGTACTTC	TRBV18	-	-	TRBJ2-7
CASSRPGQGESGSGNTIYF	TGTGCCAGCAGTAGGCCGGGACAGGGGGAGTCAGGCTCTGGAAACACCATATATTTT	TRBV5-4	TRBD1	-	TRBJ1-3
CASRDTGREGPHNEQFF	TGCGCCAGTAGAGATACTGGGCGGGAGGGCCCCCACAATGAGCAGTTCTTC	TRBV5-1	TRBD2	once	TRBJ2-1
CASSSLRVRETQYF	TGCGCCAGCAGCTCCCTACGGGTCCGAGAGACCCAGTACTTC	TRBV5-1	-	-	TRBJ2-5
CASRGLPERVASGQYF	TGTGCCAGCAGGGGCCTTCCTGAGCGGGTGGCCTCTGGGCAGTACTTC	TRBV28	-	-	TRBJ2-7
CSAEGVGVVSNTEAFF	TGCAGCGCCGAGGGGGTAGGGGTTGTTTCGAACACTGAAGCTTTCTTT	TRBV29-1	-	-	TRBJ1-1
CASSHSQGGNQPQHF	TGCGCCAGCAGCCATTCCCAGGGGGGAAATCAGCCCCAGCATTTT	TRBV4-3	TRBD1	-	TRBJ1-5
CASSVGTSGLTYEQYF	TGTGCCAGCAGCGTAGGTACTAGCGGGCTTACCTACGAGCAGTACTTC	TRBV9	TRBD2	-	TRBJ2-7
CASSLFGQVGRGGNEKLFF	TGTGCCAGCAGTTTATTCGGGCAAGTCGGGCGGGGAGGGAACGAAAAACTGTTTTTT	TRBV28	-	-	TRBJ1-4
CASSIEGVSYNEQFF	TGTGCCAGCAGTATAGAAGGGGTATCCTACAATGAGCAGTTCTTC	TRBV28	-	-	TRBJ2-1
CASSFTPRAGEAFF	TGTGCCAGCAGTTTTACGCCGAGGGCCGGTGAAGCTTTCTTT	TRBV27	-	-	TRBJ1-1
CASGHSGNTIYF	TGTGCCAGCGGACACTCTGGAAACACCATATATTTT	TRBV27	-	-	TRBJ1-3
CASSFSSNPDTFNQPQHF	TGTGCCAGCAGTTTCTCTTCAAATCCGGACACCTTCAATCAGCCCCAGCATTTT	TRBV28	-	-	TRBJ1-5
CASRERSGANYGYTF	TGTGCCAGCAGGGAGAGGTCAGGGGCCAACTATGGCTACACCTTC	TRBV2	-	-	TRBJ1-2